Many counts were recorded for the clone carrying this T cell receptor beta chain. Its antigen is unknown. TCRdb ran MiXCR on the 5' RACE reads and lists one entry per CDR3 protein. The repertoire includes 150,000 to 200,000 distinct CDR3 sequences, 11% of them detected once, and 25% to 30% sits in the top ten. The data were taken from a study of CD8 T cells in ankylosing spondylitis. General observations from the study: Characteristic, it appeared, of ankylosing spondylitis blood was a TCR beta motif of fewer than 10 highly homologous variants. Disease-linked clones were found to be CD8+ and relatively rare in peripheral blood. Disease-associated clones were reportedly significantly overrepresented in matched ankylosing spondylitis synovial fluid.

V trimming: 2 bases; J trimming: 5 bases; junction bases outside the gene matches: 6. The CDR3 is 16 amino acids. Germline V lookup: CDR1 LGHNA, CDR2 YNFKEQ. The clonotype was recovered from a male donor with ankylosing spondylitis or in good health (not recorded which). The rearrangement joins TRBV4-2 to TRBJ2-3; 11 nucleotides align to TRBD2. What was sequenced was blood, either unsorted or a sorted T cell fraction (not recorded which). CDR3 nucleotides: TGTGCCAGCAGCCAAACCACTAGCGGGGGAAAAGATACGCAGTATTTT. It encodes CASSQTTSGGKDTQYF.